This entry lists 5 T cell receptor beta chains sequenced from one sample in a study of beta chain features in type 1 diabetes. Expressed TCRB transcripts were sequenced because the isolated RNA had all been reverse transcribed beforehand. Generated by immunoSEQ multiplex PCR, the TCRdb table keeps only in-frame clones and is missing some. Here the sample spans roughly 130,000 clones, about 10% being singletons. The sequenced material came from central memory CD4+ T cells from blood. Every receptor here comes from a man aged 18 to 30 in good health.

This clone was seen only a few times. CDR3 DNA: TGCAGCGTTGATAATCTGGACAGGGACTCTGGAAACACCATATATTTT. It specifies CSVDNLDRDSGNTIYF. The chain recombines TRBV29-1 with TRBJ1-3; 8 bases fit TRBD1. Germline V gene lookup returns CDR1 SQVTM and CDR2 ANQGSEA. There are 16 residues in the CDR3. V lost 3 bases to trimming and J lost 0 bases; unmatched junction nucleotides: 7.

Only a few counts were recorded for this clone. This chain connects TRBV28 to TRBJ2-1, with TRBD1 matching over 9 bases. Looked up from germline, CDR1 is MDHEN and CDR2 is SYDVKM. Trimming cost V 6 bases and J 3 bases; bases outside gene matches: 6. The CDR3 length is 15 residues. The CDR3 DNA sequence: TGTGCCAGCAGGCCCGGGACAGGGAACTACAATGAGCAGTTCTTC. This codes for CASRPGTGNYNEQFF.

There are a few counts of this clone. The chain links TRBV7-8 to TRBJ2-3, with 8 bases fitting TRBD1. This CDR3 is built from 14 residues. Unmatched junction bases numbered 6, after V lost 6 bases and J lost 4 bases. Germline loops: CDR1 SGHVS, CDR2 FQNEAQ. The CDR3 sequence: CASRSGGAADTQYF. In DNA, the CDR3 is TGTGCCAGCAGGTCAGGGGGCGCGGCAGATACGCAGTATTTT. Full variable domain (remainder filled in from reference TRBV7-8 and TRBJ2-3): GAGVSQSPRYKVAKRGQDVALRCDPISGHVSLFWYQQALGQGPEFLTYFQNEAQLDKSGLPSDRFFAERPEGSVSTLKIQRTQQEDSAVYLCASRSGGAADTQYFGPGTRLTVL.

The chain joins TRBV18 to TRBJ2-3, with TRBD2 matching over 8 bases. J lost 4 bases, V lost 4 bases, and 7 bases had no gene match. This CDR3 contains 15 residues. The germline V gene has CDR1 KGHSH and CDR2 LQKENI. CDR3 DNA sequence: TGTGCCAGCTCACTTGTCGGGGGGGCATCAGATACGCAGTATTTT. Its translation is CASSLVGGASDTQYF.

This clone has a handful of counts. V usage is TRBV7-2 and J usage is TRBJ1-2; D is uncertain. The ends were cut back, 0 bases at V and 0 bases at J, with 8 bases in the middle. The CDR3 is 15 residues long. CDR1 SGHTA and CDR2 FQGNSA come from the germline V gene. The CDR3 DNA reads as TGTGCCAGCAGCTTAGCTAGCGAAGCTAACTATGGCTACACCTTC. The encoded protein is CASSLASEANYGYTF. Using reference TRBV7-2 and TRBJ1-2 for the parts outside the CDR3, the full variable domain is GAGVSQSPSNKVTEKGKDVELRCDPISGHTALYWYRQSLGQGLEFLIYFQGNSAPDKSGLPSDRFSAERTGGSVSTLTIQRTQQEDSAVYLCASSLASEANYGYTFGSGTRLTVV.